The 8 T cell receptor beta chains below were found in one sample sequenced in a study of cytomegalovirus exposure and HLA in healthy donors. PCR involved 60 Vbeta and 13 Jbeta primers. Assay: immunoSEQ multiplex PCR; the TCRdb copy retains only in-frame clones and omits some. The table has about 190,000 clones, about 80% seen once. The sample consisted of PBMCs. Receptors were obtained from a woman younger than 35 in good health and CMV-seropositive.

This chain connects TRBV6-1 to TRBJ2-1; D may be TRBD2 (7 bases). This CDR3 contains 16 residues. V was pared by 1 base and J by 9 bases, with 19 bases between. The germline CDR1 and CDR2 sequences are MNHNS and SASEGT. CDR3 amino acids: CASSEGVGGRRGEQFF. The CDR3 nucleotides are TGTGCCAGCAGTGAAGGGGTGGGGGGGCGACGGGGTGAGCAGTTCTTC.

This sequence joins TRBV29-1 and TRBJ1-4; no definite D call. The CDR3 is made up of 12 amino acids. Deletions cut 5 bases from V and 8 bases from J, with 12 bases between. In germline, CDR1 is SQVTM, CDR2 ANQGSEA. DNA of the CDR3: TGCAGCGTTCCGGGATCGGGGGAAAAACTGTTTTTT. This codes for CSVPGSGEKLFF.

This chain joins TRBV9 and TRBJ2-3; D might be TRBD2 (5 bases). CDR3 length: 16 residues. Trimming removed 3 bases at V and 2 bases at J, with 16 bases between. The germline gives CDR1 SGDLS, CDR2 YYNGEE. The CDR3 sequence: CASSAGGWRSTDTQYF. The CDR3 DNA follows: TGTGCCAGCAGCGCCGGAGGATGGAGGTCCACAGATACGCAGTATTTT.

This clone was seen a handful of times. The chain links TRBV6-5 to TRBJ2-7; 9 bases line up with TRBD1. The CDR3 has 15 amino acids. Germline V lookup: CDR1 MNHEY, CDR2 SVGAGI. V lost 2 bases and J lost 2; bases outside the gene matches: 4. CDR3 in amino acids: CASSYGTGSPYEQYF. CDR3 nucleotides: TGTGCCAGCAGTTACGGGACAGGGTCTCCCTACGAGCAGTACTTC.

The chain is built from TRBV4-1 and TRBJ1-1; D might be TRBD1 (5 bases). Trimming took off 1 base at V and 2 bases at J, with 8 bases between the two ends. The CDR3 runs to 14 residues. Germline-derived CDR1 and CDR2 are MGHRA and YSYEKL. CDR3 sequence reads: CASSQATGNTEAFF. Here the CDR3 DNA reads TGCGCCAGCAGCCAAGCCACAGGTAACACTGAAGCTTTCTTT.

This chain links TRBV5-6 with TRBJ1-1, with D possibly being TRBD1 (6 bases). Germline V lookup: CDR1 SGHDT, CDR2 YYEEEE. The V gene lost 6 bases and the J gene lost 3 bases, with 12 bases spanning the gap. The CDR3 has 13 amino acids. The DNA for the CDR3 is TGTGCCAGCATCGGACAGTTATACACTGAAGCTTTCTTT. Protein sequence: CASIGQLYTEAFF.

This clone was recorded only once. The chain recombines TRBV9 with TRBJ2-7, with D possibly TRBD2 on 5 matching bases. This CDR3 has 16 residues. In germline, CDR1 is SGDLS, CDR2 YYNGEE. Deletions cut 0 bases from V and 0 bases from J, with 13 bases between. The CDR3 region has the DNA TGTGCCAGCAGCGTAGGTTCCGTCGGAGGCTCCTACGAGCAGTACTTC. Translation: CASSVGSVGGSYEQYF.

The chain joins TRBV19 to TRBJ2-3; D gene unclear. The CDR3 is made up of 16 amino acids. V lost 4 bases and J 3 bases, leaving 17 bases between the germline ends. Germline loops: CDR1 LNHDA, CDR2 SQIVND (reference sequence). The DNA for the CDR3 is TGTGCCAGTAGTAGCCTGACTCCCCCCAGTACAGATACGCAGTATTTT. Amino acid sequence: CASSSLTPPSTDTQYF. Based on the CDR3 plus reference TRBV19 and TRBJ2-3, the full variable domain is DGGITQSPKYLFRKEGQNVTLSCEQNLNHDAMYWYRQDPGQGLRLIYYSQIVNDFQKGDIAEGYSVSREKKESFPLTVTSAQKNPTAFYLCASSSLTPPSTDTQYFGPGTRLTVL.